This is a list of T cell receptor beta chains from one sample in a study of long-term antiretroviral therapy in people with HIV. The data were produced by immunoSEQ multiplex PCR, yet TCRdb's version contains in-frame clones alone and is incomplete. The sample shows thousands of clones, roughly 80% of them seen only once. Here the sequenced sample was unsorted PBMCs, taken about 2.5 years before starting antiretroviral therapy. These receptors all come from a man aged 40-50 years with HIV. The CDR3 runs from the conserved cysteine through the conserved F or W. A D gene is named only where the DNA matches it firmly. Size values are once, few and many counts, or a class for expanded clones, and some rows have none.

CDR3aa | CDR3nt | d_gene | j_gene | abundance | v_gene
CASSPTMGSSYEQYF | TGCGCCAGCAGCCCCACGATGGGGAGCTCCTACGAGCAGTACTTC | - | TRBJ2-7 | once | TRBV5-1
CASRRTGGLGSPLHF | TGTGCCAGCAGGCGGACAGGGGGGTTGGGTTCACCCCTCCACTTT | TRBD1 | TRBJ1-6 | - | TRBV27
CASSPGGNYGYTF | TGCGCCAGCAGCCCGGGCGGGAACTATGGCTACACCTTC | - | TRBJ1-2 | once | TRBV5-1
CASSLEKRGAVIGELFF | TGTGCCAGCAGTTTGGAAAAGCGGGGGGCGGTCATCGGGGAGCTGTTTTTT | TRBD2 | TRBJ2-2 | - | TRBV27
CASSLFGGEPGRQFF | TGTGCCAGCAGTTTATTCGGGGGAGAGCCCGGGCGACAGTTCTTC | - | TRBJ2-1 | - | TRBV27
CASSPKIRLGNTIYF | TGTGCCAGCAGCCCCAAAATACGCTTGGGAAACACCATATATTTT | - | TRBJ1-3 | - | TRBV7-9
CASSLGQGNYEQYF | TGTGCCAGCAGCTTAGGACAGGGGAACTACGAGCAGTACTTC | TRBD1 | TRBJ2-7 | - | TRBV5-6
CAGAQTGAVNYGYTF | TGTGCCGGGGCACAGACAGGGGCCGTTAACTATGGCTACACCTTC | TRBD1 | TRBJ1-2 | - | TRBV28
CASRSAGADHGYTF | TGCGCCAGTCGGTCGGCAGGGGCCGACCATGGCTACACCTTC | - | TRBJ1-2 | - | TRBV5-1
CASSLSPGTEQFF | TGTGCCAGCAGCTTATCTCCGGGGACTGAGCAGTTCTTC | - | TRBJ2-1 | - | TRBV7-2
CASSPGQGYEKLFF | TGTGCCAGCAGCCCTGGACAGGGCTATGAAAAACTGTTTTTT | TRBD1 | TRBJ1-4 | - | TRBV7-8
CASSLNSGANVLTF | TGTGCCAGCAGCCTAAACTCTGGGGCCAACGTCCTGACTTTC | - | TRBJ2-6 | - | TRBV4-2
CASSISGTGVRNEQYF | TGTGCCAGCAGCATCTCCGGGACAGGGGTTCGGAACGAGCAGTACTTC | TRBD1 | TRBJ2-7 | - | TRBV7-7
CASSRGLEGTDTQYF | TGTGCCAGCAGCCGCGGACTAGAAGGCACAGATACGCAGTATTTT | TRBD2 | TRBJ2-3 | - | TRBV14
CASSLPGDFSNQPQHF | TGTGCCAGCAGTTTACCGGGCGACTTTAGCAATCAGCCCCAGCATTTT | - | TRBJ1-5 | - | TRBV28
CSVEEAGNNYNEQFF | TGCAGCGTTGAAGAAGCAGGGAACAATTACAATGAGCAGTTCTTC | - | TRBJ2-1 | - | TRBV29-1
CASSLNSELTF | TGCGCCAGCAGCTTGAATAGTGAACTAACCTTC | - | TRBJ1-2 | - | TRBV5-1
CASSVRSMNYGYTF | TGTGCCAGCAGTGTCAGATCTATGAACTATGGCTACACCTTC | - | TRBJ1-2 | - | TRBV27
CASSGTGTGTEAFF | TGTGCCAGCAGCGGGACAGGGACGGGTACTGAAGCTTTCTTT | TRBD1 | TRBJ1-1 | - | TRBV27
CSVGTGNEKLFF | TGCAGCGTCGGGACAGGGAATGAAAAACTGTTTTTT | TRBD1 | TRBJ1-4 | - | TRBV29-1
CASSGTGTGGFEQYF | TGTGCCAGCAGTGGAACCGGGACAGGGGGCTTCGAGCAGTACTTC | TRBD1 | TRBJ2-7 | few | TRBV25-1
CASSWDTSYEQYF | TGCGCCAGCAGCTGGGACACCTCCTACGAGCAGTACTTC | - | TRBJ2-7 | - | TRBV5-1
CASSLGQGYEQYF | TGTGCCAGCTCACTCGGACAGGGGTACGAGCAGTACTTC | TRBD1 | TRBJ2-7 | - | TRBV18
CAWSVWDSYEQYF | TGTGCCTGGAGTGTATGGGACTCATACGAGCAGTACTTC | - | TRBJ2-7 | few | TRBV30
CASSPGQGNYEQYF | TGTGCCAGCAGCCCGGGACAGGGTAACTACGAGCAGTACTTC | TRBD1 | TRBJ2-7 | - | TRBV7-7
CASSLRTGDGYTF | TGTGCCAGCAGCCTCCGGACAGGGGATGGCTACACCTTC | TRBD1 | TRBJ1-2 | - | TRBV27
CASSTRTSEEQYF | TGTGCCAGCAGTACACGGACATCGGAGGAGCAGTACTTC | - | TRBJ2-7 | - | TRBV27
CSALTGVYNEQFF | TGCAGCGCCCTGACAGGGGTTTACAATGAGCAGTTCTTC | TRBD1 | TRBJ2-1 | - | TRBV29-1
CASSYSGQGLGYTF | TGTGCCAGCAGTTACTCGGGACAGGGCCTTGGCTACACCTTC | TRBD1 | TRBJ1-2 | - | TRBV6-6
CSVVRPGGTDTQYF | TGCAGCGTTGTTCGACCGGGGGGCACAGATACGCAGTATTTT | - | TRBJ2-3 | - | TRBV29-1
CSVGTGGIEQFF | TGCAGCGTCGGGACAGGGGGAATTGAGCAGTTCTTC | TRBD1 | TRBJ2-1 | - | TRBV29-1
CASSGLAGGSTDTQYF | TGTGCCAGCAGCGGTCTAGCGGGGGGCAGCACAGATACGCAGTATTTT | TRBD2 | TRBJ2-3 | - | TRBV13
CASSLAPGQGARNEQFF | TGTGCCAGCAGCTTAGCGCCTGGGCAGGGGGCGAGGAATGAGCAGTTCTTC | TRBD1 | TRBJ2-1 | few | TRBV7-2
CSVVPGAQETQYF | TGCAGCGTTGTACCGGGAGCCCAAGAGACCCAGTACTTC | - | TRBJ2-5 | once | TRBV29-1
CASSEMGRARYGYTF | TGCGCCAGCAGCGAAATGGGCCGGGCACGATATGGCTACACCTTC | - | TRBJ1-2 | - | TRBV4-3
CASSQDFLQFGGLSYEQYF | TGCGCCAGCAGCCAAGATTTTCTACAATTTGGGGGCCTCTCCTACGAGCAGTACTTC | - | TRBJ2-7 | - | TRBV4-3
CASSVEGSPGGYTF | TGTGCCAGCAGCGTAGAAGGCTCACCCGGAGGCTACACCTTC | - | TRBJ1-2 | - | TRBV9
CASSEGTDYEQYF | TGTGCCAGCAGTGAAGGGACAGACTACGAGCAGTACTTC | - | TRBJ2-7 | - | TRBV6-1
CASSLFIGDNTDTQYF | TGTGCCAGCAGTTTATTTATCGGGGACAACACAGATACGCAGTATTTT | - | TRBJ2-3 | - | TRBV27
CASSAEGPREYNSPLHF | TGTGCCAGCAGCGCTGAAGGACCGCGGGAATATAATTCACCCCTCCACTTT | - | TRBJ1-6 | - | TRBV5-6
CASSSFGAGEAEAFF | TGCGCCAGCAGCTCTTTTGGGGCCGGGGAAGCCGAAGCTTTCTTT | - | TRBJ1-1 | - | TRBV5-1
CASSLDTGIREQYF | TGTGCCAGCAGTTTGGATACAGGGATACGGGAGCAGTACTTC | - | TRBJ2-7 | once | TRBV27
CASSRDTDLYEQYF | TGCGCCAGCAGCAGGGACACGGATCTCTACGAGCAGTACTTC | - | TRBJ2-7 | - | TRBV5-1
CASSQVGQSYEQYF | TGCGCCAGCAGCCAGGTGGGACAGTCCTACGAGCAGTACTTC | TRBD1 | TRBJ2-7 | - | TRBV4-1
CASSSLAGSDTQYF | TGTGCCAGCAGCTCCCTAGCGGGATCAGATACGCAGTATTTT | TRBD2 | TRBJ2-3 | - | TRBV5-8
CASSLAGRQATNEKLFF | TGTGCCAGCAGCTTAGCAGGGCGCCAGGCAACTAATGAAAAACTGTTTTTT | - | TRBJ1-4 | - | TRBV7-9
CASAYGGSTGELFF | TGTGCCAGCGCCTACGGGGGTTCCACCGGGGAGCTGTTTTTT | - | TRBJ2-2 | large | TRBV4-2
CASSPARGRANYGYTF | TGTGCCAGCAGCCCCGCTCGGGGGCGGGCTAACTATGGCTACACCTTC | - | TRBJ1-2 | - | TRBV9
CASSQDVRDKATYEQYF | TGCGCCAGCAGCCAAGATGTCAGGGACAAAGCCACTTACGAGCAGTACTTC | - | TRBJ2-7 | - | TRBV4-3
CASSLGGREGKLFF | TGTGCCAGCAGCTTAGGCGGGAGAGAGGGAAAACTGTTTTTT | - | TRBJ1-4 | - | TRBV5-4
CASSLGVQRGTDTQYF | TGTGCCAGCAGCCTAGGGGTACAGCGGGGGACAGATACGCAGTATTTT | TRBD2 | TRBJ2-3 | - | TRBV27
CGSGGGLSNQPQHF | TGTGGGTCCGGGGGGGGGCTTAGCAATCAGCCCCAGCATTTT | - | TRBJ1-5 | - | TRBV28
CASSGRARSTYEQYF | TGTGCCAGCAGTGGTCGGGCCAGATCAACCTACGAGCAGTACTTC | - | TRBJ2-7 | - | TRBV2
CASRVGGNQPQHF | TGTGCCAGCAGGGTCGGCGGAAATCAGCCCCAGCATTTT | - | TRBJ1-5 | once | TRBV6-1
CASSSLAGGPNEQFF | TGCGCCAGCAGCTCCCTAGCGGGGGGCCCCAATGAGCAGTTCTTC | TRBD2 | TRBJ2-1 | once | TRBV5-1
CATSRERGSYEQYF | TGTGCCACCAGCAGAGAGCGAGGATCCTACGAGCAGTACTTC | - | TRBJ2-7 | - | TRBV15
CANRDDGANVLTF | TGTGCCAACAGGGACGATGGGGCCAACGTCCTGACTTTC | - | TRBJ2-6 | - | TRBV10-3
CASKTGGNSPLHF | TGTGCCAGCAAGACAGGAGGGAATTCACCCCTCCACTTT | - | TRBJ1-6 | - | TRBV28
CASSPRVRDEQFF | TGTGCCAGCAGCCCACGGGTAAGGGATGAGCAGTTCTTC | - | TRBJ2-1 | - | TRBV21-1